This T cell receptor (beta chain) was identified in a study of blood T cells in healthy people across ages. Across the whole study: About one barcoded beta molecule per two T cells was captured by template switching.

For the second PCR, which ran for roughly 6 to 12 cycles, a sample-barcoded 5' primer and a J-beta primer mix were used. TCRdb re-called the 5' RACE reads with MiXCR, one entry per CDR3 protein. In the table there are around 1.5 million distinct CDR3 sequences, almost 60% of which are singletons. V gave up 2 bases and J gave up 5 bases, with 17 bases separating them. Germline CDR1 reads SGHVS; CDR2 reads FQNEAQ. This CDR3 contains 16 residues. The V and J genes are TRBV7-8 and TRBJ2-3; D is unresolved. Sequenced material: blood. The clonotype was recovered from a man between 18 and 35 years old in good health. In nucleotides, the CDR3 is TGTGCCAGCAGCTTAAGGCGGCCTCCCCGAGGAGATACGCAGTATTTT. Residues: CASSLRRPPRGDTQYF.